The 10 T cell receptor beta chains below come from one sample, sequenced in a study of CD8+ T cells in alopecia areata. Treatment: oral pan-JAK inhibitor, 5-10 mg twice daily. cDNA prepared by RNA extraction and subsequent reverse transcription served as the template for sequencing. Assay used: immunoSEQ multiplex PCR; TCRdb lists only in-frame clones, some missing. Here the sample spans 200,000 to 250,000 clones, less than 75% being singletons. The source material was CD4+ T cells sorted from blood, sampled at week 4, from a patient treated with tofacitinib. All receptors derive from a human donor with alopecia areata.

The rearrangement joins TRBV9 to TRBJ2-2; 9 bases agree with TRBD1. Germline V gives CDR1 SGDLS, CDR2 YYNGEE. The CDR3 extends over 14 amino acids. Germline trimming cut 4 bases from V and 5 bases from J; bases unmatched to any gene: 3. The chain's CDR3 is CASSTGTGTGELFF. The CDR3 coding sequence is TGTGCCAGCAGCACTGGGACAGGGACCGGGGAGCTGTTTTTT.

The V call is TRBV9, the J call TRBJ2-6, with D perhaps matching TRBD1 (6 bases). The V end was cut by 3 bases, the J end by 0 bases, with 16 bases between. Per the germline V gene, CDR1 is SGDLS and CDR2 is YYNGEE. This CDR3 has 18 amino acids. The CDR3 loop reads CASSGPTGHSSGANVLTF. The CDR3 DNA reads TGTGCCAGCAGCGGGCCGACAGGTCATAGCTCTGGGGCCAACGTCCTGACTTTC. The variable domain in full, with the rest retrieved from reference TRBV9 and TRBJ2-6, is DSGVTQTPKHLITATGQRVTLRCSPRSGDLSVYWYQQSLDQGLQFLIQYYNGEERAKGNILERFSAQQFPDLHSELNLSSLELGDSALYFCASSGPTGHSSGANVLTFGAGSRLTVL.

The chain recombines TRBV21-1 with TRBJ2-5; no DNA check was done on the table's D call, TRBD1. TRBV21-1 is designated a pseudogene. CDR3 size: 13 residues. Here the CDR3 reads CASSKGQGETQYF. CDR3 nucleotide sequence: TGTGCCAGCAGCAAAGGCCAGGGGGAGACCCAGTACTTC.

The rearrangement uses TRBV14 and TRBJ2-3; tentatively, D is TRBD2 (6 bases). CDR1 is SGHDN, CDR2 FVKESK, per germline. V lost 4 bases and J lost 2, with 16 bases in between. This CDR3 has 16 residues. CDR3 sequence reads: CASSLRDSLPTDTQYF. As DNA, the CDR3 is TGTGCCAGCAGCCTACGGGACTCACTACCCACAGATACGCAGTATTTT.

Turning to this clone: Distinct nucleotide sequences in the sample also encode this CDR3. The chain has TRBV29-1 and TRBJ2-1; D call uncertain. The CDR3 consists of 10 residues. V was trimmed by 4 bases and J by 6 bases, leaving 4 bases between them. The germline V gene has CDR1 SQVTM and CDR2 ANQGSEA. This chain's CDR3 is CSVASNEQFF. The CDR3 coding sequence is TGCAGCGTTGCAAGCAATGAGCAGTTCTTC.

This clone has just a few counts. The chain combines TRBV15 with TRBJ1-4; the D gene is possibly TRBD1 (5 bases). V lost 6 bases, J lost 10 bases, and 18 bases lay in between. Germline loops: CDR1 LNHNV, CDR2 YYDKDF (reference sequence). There are 14 residues in the CDR3. The CDR3 loop is CATSPTDFRGKLFF. The CDR3 DNA reads TGTGCCACCAGTCCGACAGATTTTCGTGGAAAACTGTTTTTT.

Here the CDR3 reads CASSQAPNTEAFF. As DNA, the CDR3 is TGCGCCAGCAGCCAAGCACCGAACACTGAAGCTTTCTTT. The chain couples TRBV4-3 to TRBJ1-1; D not certain. Trimming shortened V by 1 base and J by 1 base, and 4 bases separated the two germline ends. The CDR3 totals 13 residues. The germline gives CDR1 LGHNA, CDR2 YSLEER.

The chain uses TRBV27 and TRBJ2-2; D tentatively fits TRBD1 or TRBD2 (5 bases each). V lost 3 bases to trimming and J lost 5 bases, with 19 bases between them. The length of the CDR3 is 17 residues. Germline values: CDR1 MNHEY, CDR2 SMNVEV (reference sequence). For the CDR3, the DNA is TGTGCCAGCAGTTTCTCCCCCGGGGACCCTAGAACCGGGGAGCTGTTTTTT. Its protein is CASSFSPGDPRTGELFF.

On this clone itself: This sample includes further DNA sequences coding for the same CDR3. This chain uses TRBV7-9 with TRBJ1-2; the D is unclear. The CDR3 sequence is 14 residues long. The ends were cut back, 1 base at V and 2 bases at J, with 8 bases in the middle. Germline V gene lookup returns CDR1 SEHNR and CDR2 FQNEAQ (reference sequence). In nucleotides, the CDR3 is TGTGCCAGCAGCTTAGATGCAGGCAACTATGGCTACACCTTC. Its protein product is CASSLDAGNYGYTF.

This clone was seen once. The V and J genes are TRBV4-3 and TRBJ1-4; D is undetermined. V was clipped by 0 bases and J by 7 bases, with 21 bases between them. This CDR3 has 18 residues. Germline CDR1 reads LGHNA; CDR2 reads YSLEER. CDR3 bases: TGCGCCAGCAGCCAAGAGGTAGGGTACGGATTGGACGGTGAAAAACTGTTTTTT. It specifies CASSQEVGYGLDGEKLFF.